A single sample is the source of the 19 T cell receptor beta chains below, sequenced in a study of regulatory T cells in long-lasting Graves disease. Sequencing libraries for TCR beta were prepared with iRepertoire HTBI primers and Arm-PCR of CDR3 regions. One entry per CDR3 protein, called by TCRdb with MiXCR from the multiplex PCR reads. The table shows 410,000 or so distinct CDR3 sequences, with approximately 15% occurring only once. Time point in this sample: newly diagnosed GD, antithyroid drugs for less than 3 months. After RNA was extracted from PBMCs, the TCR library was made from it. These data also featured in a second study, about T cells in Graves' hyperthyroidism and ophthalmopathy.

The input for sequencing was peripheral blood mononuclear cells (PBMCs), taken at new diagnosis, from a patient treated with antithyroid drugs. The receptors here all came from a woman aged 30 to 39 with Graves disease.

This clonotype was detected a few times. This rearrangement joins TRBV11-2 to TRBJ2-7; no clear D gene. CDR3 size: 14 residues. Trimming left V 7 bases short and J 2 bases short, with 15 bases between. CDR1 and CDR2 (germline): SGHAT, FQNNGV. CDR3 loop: CASTPPGSPYEQYF. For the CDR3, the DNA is TGTGCCAGCACCCCCCCCGGCAGCCCCTACGAGCAGTACTTC.

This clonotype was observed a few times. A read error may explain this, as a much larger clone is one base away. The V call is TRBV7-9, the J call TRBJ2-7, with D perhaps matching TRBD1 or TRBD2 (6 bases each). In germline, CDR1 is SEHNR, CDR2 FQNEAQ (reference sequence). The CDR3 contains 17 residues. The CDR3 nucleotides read TGTGCCAGCAGCTCCGATCCCGCAGGGGAGGTCCCCTACGAGCAGTGCTTC. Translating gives CASSSDPAGEVPYEQCF. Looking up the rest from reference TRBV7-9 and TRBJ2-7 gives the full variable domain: DTGVSQNPRHKITKRGQNVTFRCDPISEHNRLYWYRQTLGQGPEFLTYFQNEAQLEKSRLLSDRFSAERPKGSFSTLEIQRTEQGDSAMYLCASSSDPAGEVPYEQCFGPGTRLTVT.

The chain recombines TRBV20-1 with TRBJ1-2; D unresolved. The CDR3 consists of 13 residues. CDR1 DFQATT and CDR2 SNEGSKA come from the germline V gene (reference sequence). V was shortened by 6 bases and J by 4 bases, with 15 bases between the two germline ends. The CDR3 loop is CSATVGQSYGYTF. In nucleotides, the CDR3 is TGCAGTGCCACGGTAGGGCAGTCCTATGGCTACACCTTC.

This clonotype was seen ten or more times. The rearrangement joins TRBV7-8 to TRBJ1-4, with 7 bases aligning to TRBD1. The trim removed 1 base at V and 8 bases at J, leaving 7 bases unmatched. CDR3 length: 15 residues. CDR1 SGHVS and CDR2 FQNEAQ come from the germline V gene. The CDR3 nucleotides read TGTGCCAGCAGCTTAGAAACAGGGGTAGAGGAAAAACTGTTTTTT. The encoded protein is CASSLETGVEEKLFF.

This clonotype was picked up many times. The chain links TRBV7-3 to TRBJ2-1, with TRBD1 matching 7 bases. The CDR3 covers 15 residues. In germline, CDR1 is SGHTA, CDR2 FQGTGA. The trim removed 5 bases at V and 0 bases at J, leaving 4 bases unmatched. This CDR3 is CASSARDSSYNEQFF. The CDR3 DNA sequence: TGTGCCAGCAGCGCCCGGGACAGCTCCTACAATGAGCAGTTCTTC.

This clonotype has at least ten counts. The CDR3 protein is CASSLGAGTYNEQFF. The CDR3 region has the DNA TGCGCCAGCAGCTTGGGTGCGGGAACCTACAATGAGCAGTTCTTC. V gene TRBV5-1 combines with J gene TRBJ2-1, with TRBD2 as a possible D gene (6 bases). This CDR3 has 15 amino acids. The ends were cut back, 0 bases at V and 2 bases at J, with 9 bases in the middle. Germline CDR1 SGHRS, CDR2 YFSETQ.

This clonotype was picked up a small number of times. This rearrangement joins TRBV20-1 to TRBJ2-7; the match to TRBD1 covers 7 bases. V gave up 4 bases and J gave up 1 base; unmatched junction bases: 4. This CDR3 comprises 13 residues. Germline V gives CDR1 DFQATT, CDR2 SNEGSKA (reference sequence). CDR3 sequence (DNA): TGCAGTGCTAAGTCAGGGGGATCCTACGAGCAGTACTTC. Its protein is CSAKSGGSYEQYF.

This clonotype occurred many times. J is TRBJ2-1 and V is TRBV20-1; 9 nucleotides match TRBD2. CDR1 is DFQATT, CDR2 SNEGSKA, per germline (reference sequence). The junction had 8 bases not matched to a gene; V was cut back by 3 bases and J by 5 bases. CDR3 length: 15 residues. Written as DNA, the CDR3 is TGCAGTGCTAGTAATAGCGGGAGCCCCAACAATGAGCAGTTCTTC. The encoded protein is CSASNSGSPNNEQFF.

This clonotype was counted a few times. The CDR3 loop is CSARDLLAGVADTQYF. Here the CDR3 DNA reads TGCAGTGCTAGAGACCTACTAGCGGGAGTTGCAGATACGCAGTATTTT. V is TRBV20-1 and J is TRBJ2-3, with 11 bases aligning to TRBD2. V shed 0 bases, J shed 4 bases, and the junction held 6 bases outside the gene matches. Germline CDR1 DFQATT, CDR2 SNEGSKA (reference sequence). The CDR3 is 16 amino acids.

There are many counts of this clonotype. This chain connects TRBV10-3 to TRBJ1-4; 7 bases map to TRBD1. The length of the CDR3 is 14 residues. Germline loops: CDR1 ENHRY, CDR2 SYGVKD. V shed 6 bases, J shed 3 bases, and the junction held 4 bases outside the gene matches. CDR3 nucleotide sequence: TGTGCCATCAGAAAGGGGGCGGCTAATGAAAAACTGTTTTTT. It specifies CAIRKGAANEKLFF.

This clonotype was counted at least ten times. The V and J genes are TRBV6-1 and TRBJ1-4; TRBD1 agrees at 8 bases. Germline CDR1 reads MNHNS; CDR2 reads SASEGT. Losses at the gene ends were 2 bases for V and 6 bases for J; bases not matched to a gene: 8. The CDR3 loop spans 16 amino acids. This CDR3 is CASSEPPGQGHEKLFF. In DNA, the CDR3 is TGTGCCAGCAGTGAACCACCCGGACAGGGCCATGAAAAACTGTTTTTT.

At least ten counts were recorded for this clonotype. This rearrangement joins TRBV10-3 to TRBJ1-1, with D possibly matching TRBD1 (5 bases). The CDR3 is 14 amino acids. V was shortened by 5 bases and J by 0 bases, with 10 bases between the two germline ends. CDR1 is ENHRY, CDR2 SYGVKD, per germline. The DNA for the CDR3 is TGTGCCATCAGTTACGACAGAATGAACACTGAAGCTTTCTTT. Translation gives CAISYDRMNTEAFF.

The CDR3 DNA follows: TGTGCCAGCAGTAACCAGGGATTCCTGAATGAAAAACTGTTTTTT. Residues: CASSNQGFLNEKLFF. The chain is built from TRBV3-1 and TRBJ1-4; TRBD1 might be the D (5 bases). This CDR3 is 15 amino acids long. The V and J ends lost 6 bases and 5 bases respectively, with 16 bases between them. CDR1 and CDR2 from the germline V gene are LGHDT and YNNKEL (reference sequence). The full variable domain, completed using reference TRBV3-1 and TRBJ1-4, is DTAVSQTPKYLVTQMGNDKSIKCEQNLGHDTMYWYKQDSKKFLKIMFSYNNKELIINETVPNRFSPKSPDKAHLNLHINSLELGDSAVYFCASSNQGFLNEKLFFGSGTQLSVL.

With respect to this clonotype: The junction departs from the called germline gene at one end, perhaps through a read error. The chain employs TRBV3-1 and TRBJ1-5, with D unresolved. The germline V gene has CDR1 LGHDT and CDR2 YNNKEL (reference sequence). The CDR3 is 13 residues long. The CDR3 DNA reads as TGTGCCAGCAGCCAAGATCGAGGGCAGCTCCAGCATTTT. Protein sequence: CASSQDRGQLQHF.

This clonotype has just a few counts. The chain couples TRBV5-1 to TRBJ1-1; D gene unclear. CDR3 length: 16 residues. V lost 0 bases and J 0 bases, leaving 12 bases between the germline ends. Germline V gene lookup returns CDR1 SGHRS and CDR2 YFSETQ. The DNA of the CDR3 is TGCGCCAGCAGCTTGGCCGGGCGACATTTGAACACTGAAGCTTTCTTT. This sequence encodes CASSLAGRHLNTEAFF.

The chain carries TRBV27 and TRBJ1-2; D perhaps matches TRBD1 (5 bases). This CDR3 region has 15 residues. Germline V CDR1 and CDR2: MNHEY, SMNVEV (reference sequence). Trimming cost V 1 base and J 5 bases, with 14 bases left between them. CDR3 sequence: CASSLFAAGSYGYTF. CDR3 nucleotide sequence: TGTGCCAGCAGTTTATTTGCGGCAGGGTCGTATGGCTACACCTTC.

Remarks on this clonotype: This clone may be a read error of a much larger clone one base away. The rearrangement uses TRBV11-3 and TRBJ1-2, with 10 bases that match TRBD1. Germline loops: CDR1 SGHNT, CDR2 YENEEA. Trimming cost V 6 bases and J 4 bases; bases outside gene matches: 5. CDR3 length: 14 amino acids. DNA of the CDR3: TGTGCCAGCAGACCGACAGGGGGCGGCTATGGCTACACCTTC. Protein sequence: CASRPTGGGYGYTF.

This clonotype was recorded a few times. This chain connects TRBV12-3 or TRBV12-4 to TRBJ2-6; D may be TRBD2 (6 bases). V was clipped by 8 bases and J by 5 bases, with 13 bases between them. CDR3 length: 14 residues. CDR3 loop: CASGGTGRANVLTF. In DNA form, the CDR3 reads TGTGCCAGCGGGGGGACGGGTCGGGCCAACGTCCTGACTTTC.

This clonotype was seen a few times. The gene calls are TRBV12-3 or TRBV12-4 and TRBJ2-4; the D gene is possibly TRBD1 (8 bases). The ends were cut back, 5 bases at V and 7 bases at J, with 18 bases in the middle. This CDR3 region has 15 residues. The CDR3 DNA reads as TGTGCCAGCAGTGGACAGGGAGGGGTTGGGAACATTCAGTACTTC. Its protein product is CASSGQGGVGNIQYF.